The 22 T cell receptor beta chains listed next were all sequenced from one sample in a study of identical twins. TCRdb recomputed calls from the 5' RACE reads with MiXCR, one row per CDR3 protein. This sample yields approximately 600,000 distinct CDR3 sequences, of which about 7.6% are seen a single time; 1.5% to 2% belongs to the top ten. These sequences were also reported in another study, on yellow fever vaccine responses in identical twins.

Material: PBMCs. The source is a young woman in good health.

This rearrangement joins TRBV5-1 to TRBJ2-7, with D unresolved. The CDR3 consists of 14 residues. The V end lost 0 bases, the J end lost 3 bases, and 10 bases lay between the germline ends. From germline, CDR1 is SGHRS and CDR2 YFSETQ. CDR3 coding DNA: TGCGCCAGCAGCTTGGGTGGTGGGTGCTACGAGCAGTACGTC. It codes for CASSLGGGCYEQYV.

This clonotype was seen only a few times. The chain couples TRBV10-3 to TRBJ2-2, with D possibly being TRBD2 (5 bases). Trimming took 7 bases from V and 5 from J, leaving 14 bases between them. Germline assignment: CDR1 ENHRY and CDR2 SYGVKD. The CDR3 contains 14 residues. The CDR3: CAINTRGGTGELFF. CDR3 sequence (DNA): TGTGCCATCAACACACGGGGTGGTACCGGGGAGCTGTTTTTT.

The chain combines TRBV2 with TRBJ1-5, with D possibly being TRBD1 (5 bases). This CDR3 is 14 amino acids long. V was shortened by 4 bases and J by 4 bases, with 11 bases between the two germline ends. Germline assignment: CDR1 SNHLY and CDR2 FYNNEI. The CDR3 reads CASSGGVYNQPQHF. The CDR3 region has the DNA TGTGCCAGCAGTGGAGGGGTATATAATCAGCCCCAGCATTTT. Combining the CDR3 with reference TRBV2 and TRBJ1-5 gives the whole variable domain EPEVTQTPSHQVTQMGQEVILRCVPISNHLYFYWYRQILGQKVEFLVSFYNNEISEKSEIFDDQFSVERPDGSNFTLKIRSTKLEDSAMYFCASSGGVYNQPQHFGDGTRLSIL.

This clonotype was counted only a few times. The rearrangement joins TRBV20-1 to TRBJ2-7; TRBD2 agrees at 7 bases. Losses at the gene ends were 4 bases for V and 2 bases for J; bases not matched to a gene: 5. The CDR3 contains 13 residues. In germline, CDR1 is DFQATT, CDR2 SNEGSKA (reference sequence). The CDR3 loop is CSAIREGPYEQYF. In DNA form, the CDR3 reads TGCAGTGCTATAAGGGAGGGCCCCTACGAGCAGTACTTC.

This clonotype was observed a few times. The V gene is TRBV5-1, the J gene TRBJ1-4; no clear D gene. CDR3 length: 15 amino acids. Trimming removed 3 bases at V and 3 bases at J, with 12 bases between. Germline V gene data show CDR1 as SGHRS and CDR2 as YFSETQ. The CDR3 loop is CASSSDGRPNEKLFF. CDR3 in DNA: TGCGCCAGCAGCTCGGACGGACGGCCTAATGAAAAACTGTTTTTT. The complete variable domain, with remaining parts taken from reference TRBV5-1 and TRBJ1-4, reads KAGVTQTPRYLIKTRGQQVTLSCSPISGHRSVSWYQQTPGQGLQFLFEYFSETQRNKGNFPGRFSGRQFSNSRSEMNVSTLELGDSALYLCASSSDGRPNEKLFFGSGTQLSVL.

This clonotype was found many times. The genes are TRBV12-3 or TRBV12-4 and TRBJ2-2; 11 nucleotides align to TRBD2. The CDR3 has 15 amino acids. With 1 base clipped from V and 7 bases from J, the junction kept 2 bases outside the gene matches. The CDR3 DNA reads as TGTGCCAGCAGTTTAGGTGGGACTAGCGGCGGGGAGCTGTTTTTT. This translates into CASSLGGTSGGELFF.

The table lists this clonotype with a few counts. V gene TRBV5-5 combines with J gene TRBJ2-1; 13 bases are a match to TRBD2. This CDR3 is 16 amino acids long. Trimming cost V 3 bases and J 7 bases; bases outside gene matches: 7. Germline loops: CDR1 SGHKS, CDR2 YYEKEE (reference sequence). CDR3 DNA: TGTGCCAGCAGCTCAAGACTAGCGGGAGGCTGGAATGAGCAGTTCTTC. This sequence encodes CASSSRLAGGWNEQFF.

The chain recombines TRBV21-1 with TRBJ2-4. TRBV21-1 is recorded as a pseudogene. The CDR3 extends over 14 amino acids. Written as DNA, the CDR3 is TGTGCCAGCATGGGGTCGGGAGCCAAAAACATTCAGTACTTC. This codes for CASMGSGAKNIQYF.

Many counts were recorded for this clonotype. The chain uses TRBV20-1 and TRBJ2-1, with TRBD2 matching 8 bases. V shed 3 bases, J shed 7 bases, and the junction held 8 bases outside the gene matches. The CDR3 length is 14 residues. Germline V gene data show CDR1 as DFQATT and CDR2 as SNEGSKA (reference sequence). This CDR3 reads CSASSGTQGNEQFF. The DNA for the CDR3 is TGCAGTGCTAGTAGCGGGACCCAGGGGAATGAGCAGTTCTTC.

At least ten counts were recorded for this clonotype. This chain connects TRBV7-9 to TRBJ2-3, with TRBD1 matching over 8 bases. The CDR3 runs to 13 residues. Losses at the gene ends were 5 bases for V and 4 bases for J; bases not matched to a gene: 2. From germline, CDR1 is SEHNR and CDR2 FQNEAQ (reference sequence). Here the CDR3 reads CASSIRGPDTQYF. Here the CDR3 DNA reads TGTGCCAGCAGCATCAGGGGGCCAGATACGCAGTATTTT. Using reference TRBV7-9 and TRBJ2-3 for the parts outside the CDR3, the full variable domain is DTGVSQNPRHKITKRGQNVTFRCDPISEHNRLYWYRQTLGQGPEFLTYFQNEAQLEKSRLLSDRFSAERPKGSFSTLEIQRTEQGDSAMYLCASSIRGPDTQYFGPGTRLTVL.

This clonotype was observed a few times. V gene TRBV7-9 combines with J gene TRBJ2-5; 10 bases align to TRBD1. V lost 3 bases and J lost 1; bases outside the gene matches: 5. Per the germline V gene, CDR1 is SEHNR and CDR2 is FQNEAQ (reference sequence). This CDR3 region has 16 residues. CDR3 residues: CASSFYRTGGQETQYF. The CDR3 DNA reads TGTGCCAGCAGCTTCTACAGGACAGGGGGCCAAGAGACCCAGTACTTC.

This clonotype was recorded many times. The chain has TRBV12-3 or TRBV12-4 and TRBJ1-1; 10 nucleotides align to TRBD1. The CDR3 totals 14 residues. The V segment lost 5 bases and the J segment 8 bases; nucleotides outside the gene matches: 8. The chain's CDR3 is CASSPRTGGTEAFF. For the CDR3, the DNA is TGTGCCAGCAGTCCCAGGACAGGGGGGACGGAAGCTTTCTTT.

This clonotype was observed many times. The V call is TRBV25-1, the J call TRBJ2-7; weak D call: TRBD1 (6 bases). Germline CDR1 and CDR2: MGHDK and SYGVNS. The CDR3 is made up of 13 amino acids. V shed 7 bases and J shed 1 base, with 11 bases lying between them. In DNA form, the CDR3 reads TGTGCCAGCAATGGGGACAAATCCTACGAGCAGTACGTC. Translating gives CASNGDKSYEQYV.

This chain connects TRBV28 to TRBJ2-3, with D possibly matching TRBD2 (6 bases). V was cut by 3 bases and J by 4 bases, with 20 bases left in between. In germline, CDR1 is MDHEN, CDR2 SYDVKM. CDR3 length equals 17 residues. The CDR3 DNA follows: TGTGCCAGCAGTTTTTGGCCCTACGGGGGAGTGGCAGATACGCAGTATTTT. Translated: CASSFWPYGGVADTQYF.

This clonotype showed up just a few times. This chain links TRBV7-9 with TRBJ1-5; no firm D call. The CDR3 totals 15 residues. Per the germline V gene, CDR1 is SEHNR and CDR2 is FQNEAQ (reference sequence). V lost 4 bases and J 1 base, leaving 11 bases between the germline ends. Here the CDR3 reads CASSSEGASNQPQHF. CDR3 DNA: TGTGCCAGCAGCTCGGAGGGTGCGAGCAATCAGCCCCAGCATTTT.

This rearrangement joins TRBV12-3 or TRBV12-4 to TRBJ1-6, with 8 bases fitting TRBD1. CDR3 length: 14 amino acids. The V gene end was trimmed by 4 bases and the J gene end by 10 bases; junction bases not matched to a gene: 6. CDR3 sequence reads: CASSYGQGLSPLHF. For the CDR3, the DNA is TGTGCCAGCAGTTACGGACAGGGTCTGTCACCCCTCCACTTT.

This clonotype was found a few times. The chain has TRBV20-1 and TRBJ1-3; no clear D gene. The CDR3 covers 16 residues. Trimming left V 3 bases short and J 0 bases short, with 15 bases between. Germline values: CDR1 DFQATT, CDR2 SNEGSKA (reference sequence). The CDR3 is CSARSLGLRSGNTIYF. CDR3 in DNA: TGCAGTGCTAGGTCCCTCGGGCTACGCTCTGGAAACACCATATATTTT.

This clonotype has a handful of counts. The chain joins TRBV12-3 or TRBV12-4 to TRBJ2-2; 7 nucleotides match TRBD1. The CDR3 extends over 17 amino acids. V lost 8 bases, J lost 5 bases, and 17 bases stayed unmatched. The DNA of the CDR3 is TGTGCCAGCTCCCCTGGACAGGCCTCGACTAAAACCGGGGAGCTGTTTTTT. Its translation: CASSPGQASTKTGELFF.

The chain is built from TRBV27 and TRBJ2-1; 7 bases agree with TRBD2. Germline lookup yields CDR1 MNHEY and CDR2 SMNVEV (reference sequence). V lost 4 bases to trimming and J lost 0 bases; unmatched junction nucleotides: 6. This CDR3 region has 16 residues. CDR3 amino acids: CASSSLAQSSYNEQFF. The CDR3 DNA follows: TGTGCCAGCAGTTCACTAGCGCAAAGCTCCTACAATGAGCAGTTCTTC.

This clonotype appeared many times. This chain connects TRBV9 to TRBJ1-3, with unresolved D. This CDR3 comprises 15 residues. Trimming stripped 0 bases from V and 4 bases from J, with 11 bases between. Per germline, CDR1 SGDLS and CDR2 YYNGEE. Here the CDR3 reads CASSVVPTPGNTIYF. The DNA of the CDR3 is TGTGCCAGCAGCGTAGTTCCCACCCCGGGAAACACCATATATTTT.

This clonotype was seen ten or more times. This chain uses TRBV16 with TRBJ2-3; D gene unclear. CDR1 and CDR2 (germline): KGHSY, FQNENV. V gave up 1 base and J gave up 2 bases, with 10 bases separating them. The CDR3 spans 15 residues. The CDR3 sequence is CASSQLAGFTDTQYF. CDR3 nucleotide sequence: TGTGCCAGCAGCCAATTGGCCGGTTTCACAGATACGCAGTATTTT. The variable domain in full, completed from reference TRBV16 and TRBJ2-3, reads GEEVAQTPKHLVRGEGQKAKLYCAPIKGHSYVFWYQQVLKNEFKFLISFQNENVFDETGMPKERFSAKCLPNSPCSLEIQATKLEDSAVYFCASSQLAGFTDTQYFGPGTRLTVL.

This clonotype has just a few counts. This sequence joins TRBV27 and TRBJ2-7; 8 bases match TRBD2. The CDR3 totals 16 residues. CDR1 is MNHEY and CDR2 is SMNVEV in the germline V gene (reference sequence). The ends lost 5 bases at V and 2 bases at J; junction bases unmatched: 11. CDR3: CASSPHDGLAAYEQYF. CDR3 sequence (DNA): TGTGCCAGCAGTCCGCACGACGGACTAGCAGCCTACGAGCAGTACTTC.